In this sample, the clone carrying this T cell receptor (beta chain) turned up a few times. Its antigen is unidentified. The sample is drawn from a study of CD8 T cells in ankylosing spondylitis. Findings of the study overall: A motif in TCR beta, a set of 8 or 9 highly homologous variants, appeared characteristic of ankylosing spondylitis blood.

The CDR3 is 16 residues long. V was clipped by 5 bases and J by 2 bases, with 18 bases between them. In germline, CDR1 is ENHRY, CDR2 SYGVKD. Construction of TCR beta libraries was performed using quantitative 5'-RACE with molecular barcodes. TCRdb itself ran the 5' RACE reads through MiXCR, one entry per CDR3 protein. The sample has around 150,000 distinct CDR3 sequences; more than 40% are singletons. The V gene is TRBV10-3, the J gene TRBJ2-5; possibly TRBD2 for D (5 bases). The receptor was isolated from a male donor with ankylosing spondylitis. Input material: synovial fluid, either unsorted or a sorted T cell fraction (not recorded which). CDR3 DNA sequence: TGTGCCATCAGTTCACGGAGGCTGGGAAGGCAAGAGACCCAGTACTTC. Translating gives CAISSRRLGRQETQYF.